These T cell receptor beta chains were read from a single sample in a study of CD8 T cells in ankylosing spondylitis. TCRdb re-called the 5' RACE reads through MiXCR, storing one row per CDR3 protein. The sample records some 130,000 distinct CDR3 sequences, roughly 13% being singletons. Sequencing was done on a sample of blood, either unsorted or a sorted T cell fraction (not recorded which). The receptor source for this set is a female donor with ankylosing spondylitis or in good health (not recorded which). CDR3s include the opening cysteine and the closing phenylalanine or tryptophan. The order of the fields is J gene, D gene, V gene, clone size, CDR3 protein, CDR3 DNA. The D gene is left open where the match is weak. Clone size, where shown, is once, few, many, or a class for clones that have expanded.

J gene: TRBJ1-2
D gene: .
V gene: TRBV5-4
clone size: .
CDR3 protein: CASSLEAYYGYTF
CDR3 DNA: TGTGCCAGCAGCTTGGAGGCTTACTATGGCTACACCTTC

J gene: TRBJ2-6
D gene: .
V gene: TRBV20-1
clone size: .
CDR3 protein: CSAEISGANVLTF
CDR3 DNA: TGCAGTGCCGAAATCTCTGGGGCCAACGTCCTGACTTTC

J gene: TRBJ2-5
D gene: TRBD2
V gene: TRBV5-1
clone size: .
CDR3 protein: CASSVGLAGEETQYF
CDR3 DNA: TGCGCCAGCAGCGTGGGACTAGCGGGAGAGGAGACCCAGTACTTC

J gene: TRBJ2-7
D gene: TRBD1
V gene: TRBV29-1
clone size: few
CDR3 protein: CSVATGESYEQYF
CDR3 DNA: TGCAGCGTTGCGACAGGGGAGTCCTACGAGCAGTACTTC

J gene: TRBJ2-3
D gene: .
V gene: TRBV7-8
clone size: few
CDR3 protein: CASSLDLAGTDTQYF
CDR3 DNA: TGTGCCAGCAGCTTAGATCTAGCCGGCACAGATACGCAGTATTTT

J gene: TRBJ1-5
D gene: .
V gene: TRBV7-8
clone size: many
CDR3 protein: CASSSSGQKNQPQHF
CDR3 DNA: TGTGCCAGCAGCTCTTCAGGACAGAAGAATCAGCCCCAGCATTTT

J gene: TRBJ2-5
D gene: .
V gene: TRBV6-1
clone size: .
CDR3 protein: CASTNRAGETQYF
CDR3 DNA: TGTGCCAGCACCAATCGAGCGGGAGAGACCCAGTACTTC

J gene: TRBJ2-7
D gene: .
V gene: TRBV18
clone size: .
CDR3 protein: CASSLSEREQYF
CDR3 DNA: TGTGCCAGCTCCCTGAGCGAGCGGGAGCAGTACTTC

J gene: TRBJ2-2
D gene: TRBD2
V gene: TRBV20-1
clone size: few
CDR3 protein: CSATGHSSGRAGELFF
CDR3 DNA: TGCAGTGCAACCGGACATTCGAGCGGGAGAGCCGGGGAGCTGTTTTTT

J gene: TRBJ1-1
D gene: .
V gene: TRBV7-2
clone size: many
CDR3 protein: CASSLASRQAEAFF
CDR3 DNA: TGTGCCAGCAGCTTAGCATCACGACAAGCTGAAGCTTTCTTT

J gene: TRBJ1-5
D gene: .
V gene: TRBV5-1
clone size: many
CDR3 protein: CASSLTGISNQPQHF
CDR3 DNA: TGCGCCAGCAGCTTGACAGGGATAAGCAATCAGCCCCAGCATTTT

J gene: TRBJ1-2
D gene: .
V gene: TRBV5-4
clone size: .
CDR3 protein: CASSFRINYGYTF
CDR3 DNA: TGTGCCAGCAGCTTTCGGATTAACTATGGCTACACCTTC

J gene: TRBJ1-6
D gene: .
V gene: TRBV20-1
clone size: few
CDR3 protein: CSAVTGNSPLHF
CDR3 DNA: TGCAGTGCTGTCACAGGGAACTCACCCCTCCACTTT

J gene: TRBJ2-2
D gene: .
V gene: TRBV10-3
clone size: .
CDR3 protein: CAISARDANTGELFF
CDR3 DNA: TGTGCCATCAGTGCCCGCGACGCGAACACCGGGGAGCTGTTTTTT